This T cell receptor (beta chain) was sequenced for a study of cytotoxic CD8 clonotypes in ibrutinib-treated CLL (dated by TCRdb to the early 2020s). Concerning the study at large: The cohort included roughly 15 treatment-naive and 11 relapsed/refractory patients; about 17 were IGHV unmutated. Response samples were taken after a median of approximately 13 months on treatment, ranging from roughly 6 to 36 months. Longitudinal samples were obtainable from about 30% of the roughly 90 participants in the trial. Every sample from remission and from progressive disease was obtained while the patients were still on ibrutinib. Cryopreserved peripheral blood mononuclear cells were collected before treatment, at response, and at either disease progression or sustained remission. Partial responses were observed in roughly 24 patients and complete responses in 2; after a median follow-up of 68 months, remission was maintained in 14 patients and progression was observed in some twelve. Samples averaged approximately 260,000 productive templates and tens of thousands of productive rearrangements.

Points the paper makes about the study in general: Lymph node repertoires were not examined, and the timing of sampling was not matched between patients in sustained remission and those whose disease progressed. Clonality rose at ibrutinib response, remained stable during sustained remission, and dropped back toward baseline at progression. Public clonotypes were rare and either shrank or stayed stable during treatment, and the rise in clonality at ibrutinib response reflected expansion of private clonotypes. Baseline clonality was found to be higher than that of age-matched healthy donors and was strongly correlated with circulating CD8+ T-cell counts.

The V and J ends are trimmed by 4 bases and 2 bases, leaving 7 bases between them. Sequences SGHDT (CDR1) and YYEEEE (CDR2) are obtained from the germline V gene. Its CDR3 holds 12 amino acids, cysteine through phenylalanine. The entry retains the CDR3 DNA only, 36 bases that are in frame from base 1. The goal of deep resolution MiSeq sequencing was a depth between 1 in 1 million and 1 in 200,000 T cells, and coverage averaged 10x per clonotype. TCR beta libraries were generated with the immunoSEQ hsTCRB Kit. The study's processing was this. ImmunoSEQ Data Assistant and ImmunoSEQ Analyzer were used for data analysis, and V, D and J genes were assigned according to IMGT definitions. Clonality was computed as one minus normalized Shannon entropy of productive rearrangement frequencies, ranging from 0 to 1. Only overrepresented clonotypes making up at least 0.05% of each patient's repertoire were included in the public clonotype analysis. Repertoires from thirteen age-matched healthy donors in immuneACCESS were used as clonality controls. TCRdb holds this immuneACCESS table with in-frame rearrangements only. Some clones are missing; in checked studies, unresolved V genes explain under half, and the rest has no known cause. For V, J and clone size, that table is used; D and trimming come from the DNA. The sample has under 300,000 clones on record, approximately 76% of them singletons. About 5.7% of the sample goes to the ten largest clones.

Points on this clone: Its antigen is not yet known. No base qualities exist here, and no much larger clone lies one base off it.

Read against the paper, the sample's time point label means: progressive disease on ibrutinib. For TCR beta library preparation, approximately 1.8 micrograms of genomic DNA was extracted from cryopreserved PBMCs. Longitudinal blood samples from CLL patients on ibrutinib monotherapy underwent high-throughput TCR beta sequencing. The patients took part in an open-label, single-center phase 2 trial of ibrutinib monotherapy. The chain links TRBV5-6 with TRBJ2-7; there is no confident call for the D gene. Sample: PBMCs, taken at disease progression, from a patient treated with ibrutinib. The source of this sequence is a human donor with chronic lymphocytic leukemia. The CDR3 in this case is CASSRTAYEQYF. The DNA reads as follows: TGTGCCAGCAGCCGTACAGCCTACGAGCAGTACTTC.